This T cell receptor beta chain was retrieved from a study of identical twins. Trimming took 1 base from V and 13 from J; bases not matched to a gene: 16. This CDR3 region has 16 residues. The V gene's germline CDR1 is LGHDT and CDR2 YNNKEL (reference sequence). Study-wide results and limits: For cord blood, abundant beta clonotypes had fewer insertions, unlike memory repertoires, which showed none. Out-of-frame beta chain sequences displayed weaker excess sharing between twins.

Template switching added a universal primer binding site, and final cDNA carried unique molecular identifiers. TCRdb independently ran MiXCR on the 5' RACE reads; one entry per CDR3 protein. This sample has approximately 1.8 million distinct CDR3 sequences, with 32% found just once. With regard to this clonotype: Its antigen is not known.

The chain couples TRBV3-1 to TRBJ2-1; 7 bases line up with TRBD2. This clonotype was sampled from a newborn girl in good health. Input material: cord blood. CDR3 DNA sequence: TGTGCCAGCAGCCAAGGGTCTAGCGGCGTTCGGGAGACCCAGTTCTTC. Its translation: CASSQGSSGVRETQFF.